The 10 T cell receptor beta chains listed next were all sequenced from one sample in a study of identical twins. TCRdb recomputed calls from the 5' RACE reads with MiXCR, one row per CDR3 protein. The sample includes nearly 900,000 distinct CDR3 sequences, 9% to 15% seen only once; the top ten take about 1.6%. These same records also appear under a second study, on yellow fever vaccine responses in identical twins.

The sequencing input was PBMCs. Every receptor here comes from a young woman in good health.

This chain connects TRBV7-8 to TRBJ2-3, with TRBD1 matching 10 bases. The CDR3 spans 16 residues. J gave up 5 bases and V 6 bases, and 11 bases lay outside the gene matches. In germline, CDR1 is SGHVS, CDR2 FQNEAQ. In DNA form, the CDR3 reads TGTGCCAGCAGAACCAAAGGGACAGGGGATATAGATACGCAGTATTTT. It specifies CASRTKGTGDIDTQYF.

The CDR3 nucleotides read TGTGCCAGCAGTTTTGTGCTAGATACGCAGTATTTT. It codes for CASSFVLDTQYF. J is TRBJ2-3 and V is TRBV12-3 or TRBV12-4; D unresolved. V gave up 3 bases and J gave up 5 bases, with 6 bases separating them. The length of the CDR3 is 12 residues.

J is TRBJ1-4 and V is TRBV20-1; weak D call: TRBD1 (5 bases). Trimming stripped 6 bases from V and 8 bases from J, with 16 bases between. Germline-derived CDR1 and CDR2 are DFQATT and SNEGSKA (reference sequence). This CDR3 has 13 amino acids. The CDR3: CSALQGVGEKLFF. The CDR3, as DNA: TGCAGTGCGCTCCAGGGCGTTGGGGAAAAACTGTTTTTT.

The sample holds a few counts of this clonotype. This chain's CDR3 is CASNTWRDILRSGNTIYF. CDR3 bases: TGTGCCAGCAATACCTGGAGGGACATCTTGAGATCTGGAAACACCATATATTTT. V and J are TRBV12-3 or TRBV12-4 and TRBJ1-3; a possible D gene is TRBD1 (6 bases). The CDR3 sequence is 18 residues long. The V end was cut by 7 bases, the J end by 1 base, with 23 bases between.

This clonotype was counted only a few times. CDR3 region: CAISQGLNSGTSGRATGELFF. For the CDR3, the DNA is TGTGCCATCAGCCAAGGCCTCAACTCCGGGACTAGCGGGAGGGCCACCGGGGAGCTGTTTTTT. This chain joins TRBV10-3 and TRBJ2-2, with 16 bases identical to TRBD2. Germline CDR1 and CDR2: ENHRY and SYGVKD. The ends lost 6 bases at V and 4 bases at J; junction bases unmatched: 17. This CDR3 region has 21 residues.

The table lists this clonotype with a few counts. The gene calls are TRBV18 and TRBJ2-1; the D is unclear. This CDR3 region has 14 residues. V lost 6 bases to trimming and J lost 5 bases, with 14 bases between them. Germline loops: CDR1 KGHSH, CDR2 LQKENI. For the CDR3, the DNA is TGTGCCAGCTCCATAGGGTCGGTTGACAATGAGCAGTTCTTC. Translated, it gives CASSIGSVDNEQFF.

The sample holds a few counts of this clonotype. The V and J genes are TRBV20-1 and TRBJ2-7; D gene unclear. This CDR3 contains 13 residues. Germline CDR1 DFQATT, CDR2 SNEGSKA (reference sequence). Trimming shortened V by 1 base and J by 2 bases, and 9 bases separated the two germline ends. CDR3 region: CSARGTLTYEQYV. The CDR3 DNA sequence: TGCAGTGCTAGAGGTACCTTAACCTACGAGCAGTACGTC.

Only a few counts were recorded for this clonotype. The V and J genes are TRBV24-1 and TRBJ2-1; maybe TRBD2 (6 bases). This CDR3 has 13 amino acids. CDR1 is KGHDR, CDR2 SFDVKD, per germline. Trimming left V 9 bases short and J 0 bases short, with 8 bases between. CDR3 loop: CATRESSYNEQFF. In nucleotides, the CDR3 is TGTGCCACCCGGGAGAGCTCCTACAATGAGCAGTTCTTC.

The genes are TRBV10-3 and TRBJ2-7, with D unclear. The CDR3 is 13 residues long. The germline gives CDR1 ENHRY, CDR2 SYGVKD. The V end was cut by 0 bases, the J end by 2 bases, with 5 bases between. The CDR3 nucleotides are TGTGCCATCAGTGAGTCTGTAGCCTACGAGCAGTACTTC. It yields the protein CAISESVAYEQYF.

The rearrangement uses TRBV20-1 and TRBJ2-1, with D uncertain. V lost 6 bases to trimming and J lost 8 bases, with 17 bases between them. Looked up from germline, CDR1 is DFQATT and CDR2 is SNEGSKA (reference sequence). The CDR3 length is 13 residues. The CDR3 DNA reads as TGCAGTGCCGTCGCCGCTATGGACGATGAGCAGTTCTTC. It specifies CSAVAAMDDEQFF.